This T cell receptor beta chain came from a study of T cell responses to AZD1222 COVID-19 vaccine. In regard to this clone: Its antigen is unknown.

TCRdb's copy holds only in-frame clones and misses some; the assay was immunoSEQ multiplex PCR. This sample has 80,000 to 100,000 clones, with around 88% found just once. Pooled together were second doses at about 4 or about 12 weeks. General study findings and limits: Clonal diversity may have been underestimated in mostly white British donors. Among AZD1222 vaccinees, only 5 or 6 were seropositive at baseline. Repertoire sampling was restricted to post-peak T cell response timepoints.

The trim removed 2 bases at V and 4 bases at J, leaving 14 bases unmatched. The germline CDR1 and CDR2 sequences are MGHDK and SYGVNS. The CDR3 covers 18 residues. This material consisted of peripheral blood, taken 28 days after the second AZD1222 dose. This chain uses TRBV25-1 with TRBJ2-4, with 7 nucleotides matching TRBD1. The TCR originated in an adult who received the AZD1222 COVID-19 vaccine. CDR3: CASSERVQGIVPKNIQYF. The DNA of the CDR3 is TGTGCCAGCAGTGAAAGGGTACAGGGGATAGTGCCTAAAAACATTCAGTACTTC. Full variable domain (outside the CDR3, taken from reference TRBV25-1 and TRBJ2-4): EADIYQTPRYLVIGTGKKITLECSQTMGHDKMYWYQQDPGMELHLIHYSYGVNSTEKGDLSSESTVSRIRTEHFPLTLESARPSHTSQYLCASSERVQGIVPKNIQYFGAGTRLSVL.